The sequence of this T cell receptor (beta chain) was determined in a study of shared clonotypes between healthy human individuals. On this clone: The antigen remains undetermined.

The table came from immunoSEQ multiplex PCR; TCRdb's copy has only in-frame clones and leaves some out. The table includes more than 150,000 clones, 65% to 80% detected once. Trimming pared 1 base from V and 0 bases from J, leaving 7 bases between. There are 16 residues in the CDR3. Germline V gene lookup returns CDR1 MGHRA and CDR2 YSYEKL. Study findings and constraints: Naive CD4 clonotype sharing across several donors was around 5%. Among donors, the sharing of clonotypes was expected to be influenced by sequencing depth.

Both subsets, CD45RA+ naive and CD45RA-negative memory, were split from the CD4+ cells. The rearrangement links TRBV4-1 to TRBJ2-6; D remains unclear. Specimen: memory CD4+ T cells sorted from blood. Subset noted: CD45RA-negative fraction. This receptor was obtained from a man between 25 and 39 years old in good health. The CDR3 is CASSQARSSGANVLTF. The DNA of the CDR3 is TGCGCCAGCAGCCAAGCAAGGAGCTCTGGGGCCAACGTCCTGACTTTC.